This T cell receptor (beta chain) originates from a study of T cells in Graves' hyperthyroidism and ophthalmopathy. This clonotype has ten or more counts. Its antigen is undetermined. CDR3 length: 13 residues. Germline-derived CDR1 and CDR2 are SQVTM and ANQGSEA. Trimming at V came to 3 bases and at J to 6 bases, leaving 5 bases not matched to a gene. Study-level results: A 13 V-J model separated ophthalmopathy from stable hyperthyroidism. Ophthalmopathy prediction by the model preceded onset by a median roughly 6 months.

Graves' hyperthyroidism qualified as stable when ophthalmopathy did not progress within 18 months. Not enrolled were patients with uncontrolled infection, other autoimmune disease, pregnancy or lactation. Template material for amplifying TCR beta CDR3 regions consisted of RNA transcripts. The HTBI primer set drove a first-round RT-PCR of the TCR CDR3. TCRdb called the multiplex PCR reads again in MiXCR, with one record for every CDR3 protein. The data hold 800,000 or so distinct CDR3 sequences, with about two fifths observed a single time. This TCR was sampled from a man between 18 and 35 years old with Graves' hyperthyroidism. This chain connects TRBV29-1 to TRBJ1-2; 9 bases map to TRBD1. Sequencing used blood. The CDR3 DNA reads as TGCAGCGTTGATGGACAGGGGTTAAATGGCTACACCTTC. Translated, it gives CSVDGQGLNGYTF.